Below are 8 T cell receptor beta chains sequenced from a single sample in a study of blood T cell repertoires in COVID-19. TCRdb keeps only in-frame clones here, not all; method: immunoSEQ multiplex PCR. Of more than 110,000 clones in the sample, about 77% were seen once. The sequenced material came from peripheral blood. Receptors were obtained from a woman aged 45-60 years with active or convalescent COVID-19.

V and J are TRBV28 and TRBJ2-1; 7 bases are shared with TRBD2. CDR1 is MDHEN, CDR2 SYDVKM, per germline. The CDR3 covers 17 residues. The V segment lost 2 bases and the J segment 7 bases; nucleotides outside the gene matches: 14. The CDR3: CASSLVSSGLGLNEQFF. The CDR3 DNA sequence: TGTGCCAGCAGTTTAGTGTCTAGCGGACTCGGCTTGAATGAGCAGTTCTTC.

This clone was counted only a few times. The chain links TRBV30 to TRBJ1-1; the D gene is possibly TRBD1 (5 bases). The CDR3 has 14 amino acids. V dropped 2 bases and J dropped 0 bases, with 10 bases sitting between them. CDR1 and CDR2 (germline): GTSNPN, SVGIG (reference sequence). The CDR3 nucleotides are TGTGCCTGGAGTTCGACAGACATGAACACTGAAGCTTTCTTT. It yields the protein CAWSSTDMNTEAFF.

This chain joins TRBV29-1 and TRBJ1-1; D is uncertain. Germline V gene data show CDR1 as SQVTM and CDR2 as ANQGSEA. The CDR3 sequence is 14 residues long. Deletions cut 4 bases from V and 0 bases from J, with 12 bases between. CDR3 amino acids: CSVGQRLLNTEAFF. The CDR3 DNA reads as TGCAGCGTTGGGCAAAGACTTTTGAACACTGAAGCTTTCTTT.

The J gene is TRBJ1-6, the V gene TRBV4-3; no clear D gene. This CDR3 region has 15 residues. The V gene's germline CDR1 is LGHNA and CDR2 YSLEER. V was shortened by 0 bases and J by 4 bases, with 7 bases between the two germline ends. The CDR3 loop reads CASSQDPRYNSPLHF. The CDR3 nucleotides are TGCGCCAGCAGCCAAGATCCTCGGTATAATTCACCCCTCCACTTT.

The V and J genes are TRBV27 and TRBJ2-1, with D possibly TRBD2 on 5 matching bases. The V and J ends lost 2 bases and 12 bases respectively, with 20 bases between them. Germline V gene sequence: CDR1 MNHEY, CDR2 SMNVEV (reference sequence). This CDR3 is 15 amino acids long. In nucleotides, the CDR3 is TGTGCCAGCAGTTTAAAAGCGGCACTACTTGGGCTGCAGTTCTTC. Translated: CASSLKAALLGLQFF.

The V and J genes are TRBV6-5 and TRBJ2-7; TRBD2 aligns across 8 bases. The CDR3 contains 13 residues. V dropped 7 bases and J dropped 0; count of bases not matched to a gene: 2. The germline V gene has CDR1 MNHEY and CDR2 SVGAGI. CDR3 sequence reads: CASTGGPSYEQYF. CDR3 DNA sequence: TGTGCCAGCACGGGAGGGCCCTCCTACGAGCAGTACTTC.

CDR3 residues: CASTGISLSTDTQYF. CDR3 DNA sequence: TGTGCCAGCACGGGGATTAGCCTTAGCACAGATACGCAGTATTTT. V gene TRBV27 combines with J gene TRBJ2-3; a possible D gene is TRBD2 (5 bases). V was trimmed by 7 bases and J by 0 bases, leaving 14 bases between them. The CDR3 totals 15 residues. CDR1 is MNHEY, CDR2 SMNVEV, per germline (reference sequence).

The J gene is TRBJ1-5, the V gene TRBV12-3 or TRBV12-4; 8 bases are shared with TRBD1. CDR3 size: 12 residues. Trimming took 8 bases from V and 9 from J; bases not matched to a gene: 6. The DNA of the CDR3 is TGTGCCAGCCGGGACAGGCTCCGGCCCCAGCATTTT. Translation gives CASRDRLRPQHF.